This T cell receptor (beta chain) was recovered during a study of blood T cell repertoires in COVID-19 (dated by TCRdb to 2020 to 2021). About the study as a whole: The collaborator samples originated in the United States, Italy and Spain and spanned the acute and convalescent phases of COVID-19. The material from the prospective study consisted of cDNA or gDNA derived from T cells, B-cell-depleted T cells, or PBMCs. Deeply sampled blood TCRbeta repertoires from subjects exposed to, actively infected with, or recovered from COVID-19 were included in the dataset. The repertoires were made available in a free public database intended to serve as a resource for research on the immune response to SARS-CoV-2. Samples were obtained from the ongoing ImmuneRACE study (first 160 participants) and from over 1,000 subjects provided by 6 global collaborators. Sample metadata almost always included a de-identified subject ID, COVID-19 status, age in years and sex. Where available, HLA class I and class II types were obtained from metadata supplied by the sample provider rather than from assay-based typing.

The CDR3 has 14 amino acids, counting the end cysteine and phenylalanine. The DNA shown is the 42-base CDR3, in frame from base 1. CDR1 and CDR2 are drawn from the germline V gene: SGHRS, YFSETQ. Between the V and J ends, shortened by 0 bases and 7 bases respectively, the junction contains 13 bases. The investigation overall reported the following: Clinical and demographic metadata were provided uncurated, with the amount varying by source and participant.

Only a few counts were recorded for this clone. Its antigen is not yet known. Base qualities were left out, and no much larger clone turns up one base away. TCRbeta CDR3 regions were amplified from genomic DNA using the immunoSEQ Assay, a bias-controlled multiplex PCR. From the authors' description of their analysis: The number of nucleated cells in each sample was estimated by amplification of reference gene primers within the assay. To quantify the absolute abundance of each unique TCRbeta CDR3 rearrangement, sequence reads were collapsed and filtered. Productive Simpson clonality was computed per sample as the square root of Simpson's diversity index over productive rearrangements. TCRdb retrieved this table from immuneACCESS and kept in-frame rearrangements only. Not all clones are present; in checked studies, unresolved V genes account for under half, and no reason is known for the remainder. V and J calls and clone size come straight from that table; D and trimming were deduced from the DNA. This sample gives around 190,000 clones in total; over 75% of them show up just once. Around an eighth of the sample is held by the ten biggest clonotypes.

Each collaborating institution followed its own protocols to collect whole blood in K2EDTA tubes. For TCRbeta analysis, collaborators shipped samples as frozen whole blood, isolated PBMCs, or DNA extracted from either of those sample types. This chain joins TRBV5-1 to TRBJ2-5; a confident D gene designation cannot be given. Sequencing used peripheral blood. This TCR was recovered from a woman between 50 and 59 years old with acute or convalescent COVID-19. The bases read TGCGCCAGCAGCTTGGATAATTTAGTTGGGACCCAGTACTTC. Its translation is CASSLDNLVGTQYF.